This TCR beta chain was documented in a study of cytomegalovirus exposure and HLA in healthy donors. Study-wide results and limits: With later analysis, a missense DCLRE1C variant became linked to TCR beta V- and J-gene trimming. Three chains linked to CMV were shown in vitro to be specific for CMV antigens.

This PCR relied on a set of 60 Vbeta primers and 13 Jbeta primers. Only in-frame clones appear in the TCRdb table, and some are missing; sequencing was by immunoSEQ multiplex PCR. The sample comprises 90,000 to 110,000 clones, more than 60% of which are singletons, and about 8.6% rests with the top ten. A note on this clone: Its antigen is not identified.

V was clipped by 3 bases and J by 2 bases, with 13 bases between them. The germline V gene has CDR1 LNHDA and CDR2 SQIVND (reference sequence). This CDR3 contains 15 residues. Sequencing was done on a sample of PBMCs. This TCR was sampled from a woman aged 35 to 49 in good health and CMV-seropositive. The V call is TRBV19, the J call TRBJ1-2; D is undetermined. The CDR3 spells CASSIRRTANYGYTF. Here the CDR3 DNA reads TGTGCCAGTAGTATTCGTAGGACTGCGAACTATGGCTACACCTTC.